One sample yielded the 5 T cell receptor beta chains listed below, sequenced in a study of cytomegalovirus exposure and HLA in healthy donors. A multiplex PCR was run with 60 Vbeta primers and 13 Jbeta primers. The protocol was immunoSEQ multiplex PCR, while the TCRdb copy is restricted to in-frame clones and leaves out a portion. Among roughly 100,000 clones, about 80% were seen once, and the ten largest hold about 7.5%. The sequenced sample was PBMCs. The receptors derive from a man in his forties in good health and CMV-seropositive.

The chain uses TRBV18 and TRBJ2-7; 8 positions match TRBD1. CDR1 is KGHSH, CDR2 LQKENI, per germline. V was pared by 2 bases and J by 5 bases, with 8 bases of the junction left unmatched. The CDR3 is 15 amino acids. CDR3 sequence reads: CASSPSRGRFHEQYF. DNA for the CDR3: TGTGCCAGCTCACCAAGCAGGGGGCGCTTCCACGAGCAGTACTTC.

V gene TRBV10-3 combines with J gene TRBJ2-1; tentative D call: TRBD1 (5 bases). Germline V CDR1 and CDR2: ENHRY, SYGVKD. The V gene lost 5 bases and the J gene lost 7 bases, with 15 bases spanning the gap. The CDR3 spans 14 residues. The CDR3 loop reads CAISPTGEVNEQFF. CDR3 nucleotides: TGTGCCATCAGTCCCACAGGCGAGGTAAATGAGCAGTTCTTC.

This chain connects TRBV5-3 to TRBJ2-5, with 12 bases matching TRBD2. TRBV5-3 is an open reading frame, and its role is uncertain. The CDR3 runs 18 residues. Trimming took 4 bases from V and 5 from J; bases not matched to a gene: 15. The CDR3 is CARSPRPLAGGPRETQYF. In DNA form, the CDR3 reads TGTGCCAGAAGCCCCCGGCCGCTAGCGGGGGGGCCTCGGGAGACCCAGTACTTC.

This chain uses TRBV7-3 with TRBJ2-2, with a tentative D call TRBD2 (6 bases). Trimming stripped 5 bases from V and 5 bases from J, with 15 bases between. This CDR3 comprises 15 residues. Per germline, CDR1 SGHTA and CDR2 FQGTGA. This chain's CDR3 is CASSPLGGQTGELFF. The CDR3 DNA sequence: TGTGCCAGCAGCCCCTTGGGGGGTCAAACCGGGGAGCTGTTTTTT.

The genes are TRBV30 and TRBJ2-1; tentative D call: TRBD1 (6 bases). This CDR3 has 14 amino acids. CDR1 is GTSNPN, CDR2 SVGIG, per germline (reference sequence). V dropped 5 bases and J dropped 4 bases, with 15 bases sitting between them. The CDR3 sequence is CAWGTGFGYNEQFF. In DNA, the CDR3 is TGTGCCTGGGGCACAGGGTTCGGGTACAATGAGCAGTTCTTC.